This entry is about one T cell receptor (beta chain). This receptor's antigen is unknown. One base away there is no much larger clone; base qualities are not given. CDR1 and CDR2 (SGHAT, FQNNGV) derive from the germline V gene. Trimming at the junction amounts to 1 base on V and 1 base on J, and the germline ends lie 11 bases apart. The CDR3 starts with the cysteine, ends with the phenylalanine, and has 16 residues. The read is trimmed to its CDR3 DNA, 48 bases read in frame from base 1. The data stem from a study of blood T cell repertoires in COVID-19 (TCRdb year 2020). For the study in its entirety: Samples covering the acute and convalescent phases of COVID-19 were provided by collaborators in the United States, Italy and Spain. The prospective study material was composed of cDNA or gDNA derived from T cells, B-cell-depleted T cells, or PBMCs. Nearly every sample came with metadata listing a de-identified subject ID, COVID-19 status, age in years and sex. The repertoires were released in a freely available public database meant as a resource for research on the immune response to SARS-CoV-2. Deeply sampled blood TCRbeta repertoires from subjects exposed to, actively infected with, or recovered from COVID-19 were included in the dataset. Samples were obtained from the ongoing ImmuneRACE study (first 160 participants) and from some 1,300 subjects provided by 6 global collaborators. Where available, HLA class I and class II types were taken from metadata supplied by the sample provider and were not determined by assay-based typing. The study at large found these results: The quantity of clinical and demographic metadata differed by source and by participant and was supplied without curation.

TCRbeta CDR3 regions were amplified from genomic DNA using the immunoSEQ Assay, a bias-controlled multiplex PCR. On the study's bioinformatics: Nucleated cell counts per sample were estimated from amplification of reference gene primers within the assay. To quantify the absolute abundance of each unique TCRbeta CDR3 rearrangement, sequence reads were collapsed and filtered. For each sample, productive Simpson clonality was calculated by taking the square root of Simpson's diversity index across productive rearrangements. The table was pulled from immuneACCESS by TCRdb, which kept in-frame rearrangements only. Such tables lose some clones; where checked, under half of the loss comes from unresolved V genes, and the rest has no known cause. That table is the source of V, J and clone size, and D and trimming were worked out from the DNA. The sample has over 90,000 clones on record, more than 75% of them singletons. The top ten clones comprise roughly 17% of the sample.

Each collaborating institution followed its own protocols to collect whole blood in K2EDTA tubes. For TCRbeta analysis, collaborators shipped samples in one of three forms: frozen whole blood, isolated PBMCs, or DNA extracted from either of those sample types. The chain was built from TRBV11-2 and TRBJ2-1, and perhaps TRBD2 as D gene, on 6 matching bases. The clonotype comes from a human donor in a cohort sampled during active COVID-19. The sequenced sample was peripheral blood. The DNA is TGTGCCAGCAGCTTAGTAGTCGGGGGTTCCTACAATGAGCAGTTCTTC. The resulting protein is CASSLVVGGSYNEQFF.